Reported below is one TCR beta chain. Its antigen is not identified. PCR primers comprised 60 Vbeta and 13 Jbeta primers. Libraries were prepared by immunoSEQ multiplex PCR; TCRdb keeps only in-frame clonotypes and omits some of them. Of a few hundred thousand clones listed, 72% are singletons. In nominal health when sampled, donors likely had unrecorded immune exposures nonetheless. This specimen belongs to a study of cytomegalovirus exposure and HLA in healthy donors. Study observations and caveats: For most TCR sequences rarity was the rule, although some public TCRs occurred in many donors. In a later analysis, TCR beta V- and J-gene trimming was associated with a missense DCLRE1C variant.

The receptor was derived from a female donor in good health and CMV-seronegative. Sample: PBMCs.

This CDR3 reads CASSNGVAAFNEQFF. The CDR3 nucleotides are TGTGCCAGCAGCAACGGGGTGGCCGCCTTTAATGAGCAGTTCTTC. The genes are TRBV7-2 and TRBJ2-1; maybe TRBD2 (5 bases). CDR3 length: 15 residues. V was clipped by 5 bases and J by 7 bases, with 18 bases between them. The germline gives CDR1 SGHTA, CDR2 FQGNSA.